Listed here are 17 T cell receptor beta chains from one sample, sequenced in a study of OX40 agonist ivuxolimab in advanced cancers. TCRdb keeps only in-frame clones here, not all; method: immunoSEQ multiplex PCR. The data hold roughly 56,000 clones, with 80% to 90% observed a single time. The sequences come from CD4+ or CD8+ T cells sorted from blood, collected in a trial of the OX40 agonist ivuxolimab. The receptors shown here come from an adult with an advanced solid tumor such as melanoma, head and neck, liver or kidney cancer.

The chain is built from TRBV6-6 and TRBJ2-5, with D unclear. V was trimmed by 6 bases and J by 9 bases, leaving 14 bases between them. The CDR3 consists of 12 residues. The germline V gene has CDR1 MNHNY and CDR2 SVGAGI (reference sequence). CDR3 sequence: CASSPNGPAQYF. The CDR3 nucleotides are TGTGCCAGCAGCCCAAATGGGCCAGCCCAGTACTTC.

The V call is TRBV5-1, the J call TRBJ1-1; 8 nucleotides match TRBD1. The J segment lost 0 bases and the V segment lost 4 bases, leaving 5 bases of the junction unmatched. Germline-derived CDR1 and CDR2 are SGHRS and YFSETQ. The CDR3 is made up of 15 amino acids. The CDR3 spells CASSQGAGLNTEAFF. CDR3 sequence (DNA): TGCGCCAGCAGCCAGGGGGCAGGGTTGAACACTGAAGCTTTCTTT.

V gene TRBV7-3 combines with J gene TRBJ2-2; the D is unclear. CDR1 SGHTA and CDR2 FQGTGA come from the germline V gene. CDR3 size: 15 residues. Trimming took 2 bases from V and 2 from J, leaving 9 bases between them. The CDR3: CASSLFAVNTGELFF. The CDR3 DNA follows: TGTGCCAGCAGCTTATTCGCGGTAAACACCGGGGAGCTGTTTTTT.

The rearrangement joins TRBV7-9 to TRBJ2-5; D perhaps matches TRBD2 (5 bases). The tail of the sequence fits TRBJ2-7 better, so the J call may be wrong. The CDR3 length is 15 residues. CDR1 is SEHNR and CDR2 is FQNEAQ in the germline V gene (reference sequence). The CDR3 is CASSFWAGQVYEQYF. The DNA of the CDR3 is TGTGCCAGCAGCTTTTGGGCGGGTCAAGTCTACGAGCAGTACTTC.

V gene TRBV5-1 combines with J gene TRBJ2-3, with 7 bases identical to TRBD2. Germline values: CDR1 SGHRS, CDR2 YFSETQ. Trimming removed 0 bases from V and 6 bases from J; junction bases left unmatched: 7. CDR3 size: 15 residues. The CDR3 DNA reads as TGCGCCAGCAGCTTGGTTGCGGGAGAATCGGATACGCAGTATTTT. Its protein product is CASSLVAGESDTQYF.

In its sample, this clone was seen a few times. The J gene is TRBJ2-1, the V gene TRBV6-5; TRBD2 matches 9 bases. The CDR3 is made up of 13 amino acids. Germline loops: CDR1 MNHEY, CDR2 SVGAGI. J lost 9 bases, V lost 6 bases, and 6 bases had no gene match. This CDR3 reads CASRGAREGEQFF. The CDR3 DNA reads TGTGCCAGCAGAGGGGCGCGGGAGGGTGAGCAGTTCTTC.

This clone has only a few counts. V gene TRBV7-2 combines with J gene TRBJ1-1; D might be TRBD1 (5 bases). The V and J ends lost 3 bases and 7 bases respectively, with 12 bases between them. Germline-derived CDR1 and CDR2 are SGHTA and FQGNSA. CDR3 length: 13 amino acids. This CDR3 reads CASSFAGINEAFF. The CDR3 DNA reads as TGTGCCAGCAGCTTCGCAGGGATCAATGAAGCTTTCTTT.

The CDR3 is CASSLPAGISGGGSQETQYF. In nucleotides, the CDR3 is TGTGCCAGCAGCTTACCCGCAGGGATTAGCGGGGGGGGCTCCCAAGAGACCCAGTACTTC. This chain uses TRBV28 with TRBJ2-5; 11 bases align to TRBD2. Germline CDR1 reads MDHEN; CDR2 reads SYDVKM. The CDR3 totals 20 residues. V gave up 6 bases and J gave up 1 base; unmatched junction bases: 19.

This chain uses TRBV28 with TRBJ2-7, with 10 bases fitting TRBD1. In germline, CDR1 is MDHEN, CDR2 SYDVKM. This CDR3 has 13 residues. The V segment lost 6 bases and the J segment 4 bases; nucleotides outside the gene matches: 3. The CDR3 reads CASRGTGDYEQYF. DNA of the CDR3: TGTGCCAGCAGGGGGACAGGGGATTACGAGCAGTACTTC.

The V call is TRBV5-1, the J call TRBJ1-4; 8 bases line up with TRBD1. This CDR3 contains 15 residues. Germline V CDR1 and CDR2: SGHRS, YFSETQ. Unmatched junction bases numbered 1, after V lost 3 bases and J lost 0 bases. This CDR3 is CASSSQGATNEKLFF. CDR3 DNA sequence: TGCGCCAGCAGCTCACAGGGGGCAACTAATGAAAAACTGTTTTTT.

The CDR3 protein is CASSFLAGRFSREQYF. The CDR3 nucleotides read TGTGCCAGCAGCTTTCTAGCGGGGAGATTCTCCCGGGAGCAGTACTTC. This chain links TRBV11-2 with TRBJ2-7; TRBD2 matches 9 bases. This CDR3 is 16 amino acids long. The junction had 13 bases not matched to a gene; V was cut back by 3 bases and J by 7 bases. Germline V CDR1 and CDR2: SGHAT, FQNNGV.

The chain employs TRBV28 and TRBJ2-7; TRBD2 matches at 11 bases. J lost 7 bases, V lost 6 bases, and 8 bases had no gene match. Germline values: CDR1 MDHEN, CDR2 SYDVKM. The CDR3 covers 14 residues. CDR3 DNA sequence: TGTGCCAGCAGCCGACTAGCGGGATCTGGAGAGCAGTACTTC. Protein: CASSRLAGSGEQYF.

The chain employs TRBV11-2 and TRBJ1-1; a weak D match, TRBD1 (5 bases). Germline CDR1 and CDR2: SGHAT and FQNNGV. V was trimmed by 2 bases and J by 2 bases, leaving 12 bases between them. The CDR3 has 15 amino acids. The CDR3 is CASSLHPGLNTEAFF. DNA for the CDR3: TGTGCCAGCAGCTTACACCCGGGGCTTAACACTGAAGCTTTCTTT.

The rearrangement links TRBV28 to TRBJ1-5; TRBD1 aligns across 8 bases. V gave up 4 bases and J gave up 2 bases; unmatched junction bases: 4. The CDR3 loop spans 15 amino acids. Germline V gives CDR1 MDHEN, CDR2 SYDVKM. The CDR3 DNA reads TGTGCCAGCAGTTGGACAGGGTTGGGCAATCAGCCCCAGCATTTT. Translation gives CASSWTGLGNQPQHF. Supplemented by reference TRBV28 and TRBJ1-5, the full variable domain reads DVKVTQSSRYLVKRTGEKVFLECVQDMDHENMFWYRQDPGLGLRLIYFSYDVKMKEKGDIPEGYSVSREKKERFSLILESASTNQTSMYLCASSWTGLGNQPQHFGDGTRLSIL.

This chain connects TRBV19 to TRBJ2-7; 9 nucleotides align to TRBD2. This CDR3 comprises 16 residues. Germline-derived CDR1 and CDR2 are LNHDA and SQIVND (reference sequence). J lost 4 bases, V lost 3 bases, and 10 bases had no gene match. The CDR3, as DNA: TGTGCCAGTAGTATCTTAGCGGGAGATATGAGATACGAGCAGTACTTC. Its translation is CASSILAGDMRYEQYF.

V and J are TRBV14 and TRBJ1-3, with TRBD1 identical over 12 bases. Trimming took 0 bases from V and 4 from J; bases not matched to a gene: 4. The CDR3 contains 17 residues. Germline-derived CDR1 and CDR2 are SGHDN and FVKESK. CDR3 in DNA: TGTGCCAGCAGCCAAGAGGGACAGGGGGCGTCCGGAAACACCATATATTTT. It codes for CASSQEGQGASGNTIYF.

CDR3 DNA sequence: TGTGCCTGGAGTGTAGTGCCTAATCAGCCCCAGCATTTT. This gives the protein CAWSVVPNQPQHF. The rearrangement uses TRBV30 and TRBJ1-5; D unresolved. This CDR3 has 13 residues. Trimming took 0 bases from V and 4 from J, leaving 7 bases between them. CDR1 is GTSNPN, CDR2 SVGIG, per germline (reference sequence). The complete variable domain, with remaining parts taken from reference TRBV30 and TRBJ1-5, reads SQTIHQWPATLVQPVGSPLSLECTVEGTSNPNLYWYRQAAGRGLQLLFYSVGIGQISSEVPQNLSASRPQDRQFILSSKKLLLSDSGFYLCAWSVVPNQPQHFGDGTRLSIL.